The T cell receptor beta chain described here comes from a study of glioma-infiltrating T cells. A note on this clonotype: What it binds is unknown.

Points from the study as a whole: Tissue-blood divergence was below expectation in non-neoplastic patients, above in gliomas. Only very few CDR3 sequences appeared in both tissue and blood.

Using RNA template, CDR3s of TCR alpha and beta were amplified with iRepertoire arm-PCR. One-step reverse transcription and amplification started from approximately 100-400 ng of tissue mRNA or PBMC total RNA. TCRdb redid the calling of the multiplex PCR reads with MiXCR, one entry per CDR3 protein. The sample contains 150,000 to 200,000 distinct CDR3 sequences, roughly two fifths of which appear only once. This TCR was sampled from a human donor with low-grade glioma or glioblastoma, undergoing nonglioma brain surgery, or in good health (not recorded which). The sample taken for sequencing was glioma tissue, nonneoplastic brain tissue, or PBMCs (not recorded which).

CDR3: CASAGTVNTGELFF. CDR3 sequence (DNA): TGTGCCAGCGCCGGGACGGTGAACACCGGGGAGCTGTTTTTT. The rearrangement uses TRBV5-4 and TRBJ2-2; D assignment may be TRBD1 or TRBD2 (5 bases each). The CDR3 has 14 amino acids. With 7 bases removed from V and 1 base from J, the gap between germline ends came to 11 bases. Looked up from germline, CDR1 is SGHNT and CDR2 is YYREEE (reference sequence).